This passage covers 26 T cell receptor beta chains from one sample sequenced in a study of shared clonotypes between healthy human individuals. Repertoires were generated with immunoSEQ multiplex PCR, while TCRdb's copy carries only in-frame clones and drops some. Altogether some 1,600,000 clones are present, 98% being singletons, with the ten largest covering roughly 0.4%. The sequenced sample consisted of naive CD4+ T cells sorted from blood. Indicated subset: CD45RA+ positively selected. These TCRs come from a man aged 25-45 years in good health.

This chain uses TRBV2 with TRBJ2-7, with TRBD1 as a possible D gene (5 bases). Germline V gene data show CDR1 as SNHLY and CDR2 as FYNNEI. V was pared by 5 bases and J by 2 bases, with 16 bases between. The CDR3 covers 15 residues. The CDR3 region is CASSYSPAGPYEQYF. In DNA, the CDR3 is TGTGCCAGCAGTTACTCTCCGGCAGGGCCCTACGAGCAGTACTTC.

The chain couples TRBV19 to TRBJ2-7, with no clear D. The CDR3 spans 14 residues. Per the germline V gene, CDR1 is LNHDA and CDR2 is SQIVND (reference sequence). The germline V and J ends were trimmed by 3 bases and 5 bases, with 14 bases remaining between them. CDR3 nucleotide sequence: TGTGCCAGTAGTATGGTGGTGGCCCGGGACGAGCAGTACTTC. Protein sequence: CASSMVVARDEQYF.

The rearrangement links TRBV6-6 to TRBJ1-2; D unresolved. Germline V gene data show CDR1 as MNHNY and CDR2 as SVGAGI (reference sequence). The V end was cut by 5 bases, the J end by 3 bases, with 7 bases between. This CDR3 is 12 amino acids long. The CDR3 sequence: CASSPWDYGYTF. In DNA form, the CDR3 reads TGTGCCAGCAGTCCGTGGGACTATGGCTACACCTTC.

The count of this clone is one. V is TRBV2 and J is TRBJ2-5; D could derive from TRBD1 or TRBD2 (5 bases each). V lost 8 bases to trimming and J lost 10 bases, with 20 bases between them. Germline V gene sequence: CDR1 SNHLY, CDR2 FYNNEI. The CDR3 is 13 residues long. The CDR3 reads CASGGADLGDQYF. In DNA, the CDR3 is TGTGCCAGCGGGGGTGCGGACCTGGGGGACCAGTACTTC.

The genes are TRBV6-1 and TRBJ1-2; unclear D gene. The germline V gene encodes CDR1 MNHNS and CDR2 SASEGT. The V end was cut by 7 bases, the J end by 4 bases, with 10 bases between. The CDR3 consists of 12 residues. In DNA form, the CDR3 reads TGTGCCAGCACTGACGAATTCTATGGCTACACCTTC. This codes for CASTDEFYGYTF.

The genes are TRBV7-2 and TRBJ2-7, with D perhaps matching TRBD1 or TRBD2 (6 bases each). CDR1 SGHTA and CDR2 FQGNSA come from the germline V gene. Trimming removed 5 bases from V and 4 bases from J, with 15 bases in between. The CDR3 has 14 residues. CDR3 sequence reads: CASSKGRGQYEQYF. The DNA for the CDR3 is TGTGCCAGCAGCAAGGGGCGGGGACAATACGAGCAGTACTTC.

This clone was seen a single time. The V and J genes are TRBV30 and TRBJ1-1; D not resolved. V gave up 5 bases and J gave up 2 bases, with 9 bases separating them. This CDR3 contains 12 residues. Germline V gene data show CDR1 as GTSNPN and CDR2 as SVGIG (reference sequence). CDR3 region: CAWGPTNTEAFF. The CDR3 DNA follows: TGTGCCTGGGGCCCTACAAACACTGAAGCTTTCTTT.

The rearrangement links TRBV5-1 to TRBJ2-1; 7 bases line up with TRBD2. The ends lost 0 bases at V and 5 bases at J; junction bases unmatched: 8. Germline assignment: CDR1 SGHRS and CDR2 YFSETQ. The CDR3 extends over 16 amino acids. CDR3 in amino acids: CASSLGAGDRNNEQFF. The CDR3 nucleotides read TGCGCCAGCAGCTTGGGGGCGGGAGACAGAAACAATGAGCAGTTCTTC.

V and J are TRBV5-4 and TRBJ2-7; D call uncertain. CDR3 size: 14 residues. V was trimmed by 0 bases and J by 10 bases, leaving 17 bases between them. Germline assignment: CDR1 SGHNT and CDR2 YYREEE (reference sequence). DNA for the CDR3: TGTGCCAGCAGCTTGGGACCTATGGTCATGGGTCAGTACTTC. Translated, it gives CASSLGPMVMGQYF. Supplemented by reference TRBV5-4 and TRBJ2-7, the full variable domain reads ETGVTQSPTHLIKTRGQQVTLRCSSQSGHNTVSWYQQALGQGPQFIFQYYREEENGRGNFPPRFSGLQFPNYSSELNVNALELDDSALYLCASSLGPMVMGQYFGPGTRLTVT.

The gene calls are TRBV4-3 and TRBJ2-3; 10 bases are a match to TRBD2. CDR3 length: 19 amino acids. Trimming removed 0 bases from V and 0 bases from J; junction bases left unmatched: 9. CDR1 is LGHNA and CDR2 is YSLEER in the germline V gene. The CDR3 DNA follows: TGCGCCAGCAGCCAAGATCTCGGGGCTAGCGGGGGTAGCACAGATACGCAGTATTTT. Its translation is CASSQDLGASGGSTDTQYF.

The CDR3 DNA reads as TGTGCCAGTAGTATGGGACAGTACTACGAGCAGTACTTC. Translation: CASSMGQYYEQYF. The chain couples TRBV19 to TRBJ2-7; 7 bases line up with TRBD1. V lost 3 bases to trimming and J lost 3 bases; unmatched junction nucleotides: 2. The CDR3 runs to 13 residues. Germline CDR1 is LNHDA and CDR2 is SQIVND (reference sequence).

The chain carries TRBV6-6 and TRBJ2-1, with 14 bases that match TRBD2. Trimming at V came to 5 bases and at J to 2 bases, leaving 2 bases not matched to a gene. The germline V gene encodes CDR1 MNHNY and CDR2 SVGAGI (reference sequence). The CDR3 is made up of 16 amino acids. CDR3 in DNA: TGTGCCAGCAGTAAGGGACTAGCGGGAGCCTACAATGAGCAGTTCTTC. It is translated as CASSKGLAGAYNEQFF.

The V call is TRBV30, the J call TRBJ2-2, with a tentative D call TRBD1 (6 bases). Germline-derived CDR1 and CDR2 are GTSNPN and SVGIG (reference sequence). The CDR3 has 14 amino acids. V lost 4 bases, J lost 3 bases, and 12 bases lay in between. The CDR3 nucleotides read TGTGCCTGGAACCTCGGACAGTACACCGGGGAGCTGTTTTTT. Amino acids: CAWNLGQYTGELFF.

For the CDR3, the DNA is TGTGCCAGCAGTAGTAGCGGTGTGAGCTCCTACGAGCAGTACTTC. The encoded protein is CASSSSGVSSYEQYF. The J gene is TRBJ2-7, the V gene TRBV27; a possible D gene is TRBD2 (6 bases). CDR1 MNHEY and CDR2 SMNVEV come from the germline V gene (reference sequence). The V end was cut by 5 bases, the J end by 0 bases, with 14 bases between. This CDR3 region has 15 residues.

The J gene is TRBJ2-3, the V gene TRBV7-2, with D perhaps matching TRBD1 or TRBD2 (5 bases each). V was cut by 3 bases and J by 4 bases, with 14 bases left in between. Germline CDR1 and CDR2: SGHTA and FQGNSA. The CDR3 has 15 residues. The CDR3 bases are TGTGCCAGCAGCTTTAGCGCCCAGGGCTCAGATACGCAGTATTTT. Protein product: CASSFSAQGSDTQYF.

This rearrangement joins TRBV5-1 to TRBJ1-5; no clear D. The CDR3 length is 16 residues. Trimming took 1 base from V and 2 from J, leaving 13 bases between them. Germline V lookup: CDR1 SGHRS, CDR2 YFSETQ. CDR3 residues: CASSLLPGDRNQPQHF. DNA of the CDR3: TGCGCCAGCAGCTTGCTTCCGGGCGATCGCAATCAGCCCCAGCATTTT. The full variable domain, its missing parts supplied by reference TRBV5-1 and TRBJ1-5, is KAGVTQTPRYLIKTRGQQVTLSCSPISGHRSVSWYQQTPGQGLQFLFEYFSETQRNKGNFPGRFSGRQFSNSRSEMNVSTLELGDSALYLCASSLLPGDRNQPQHFGDGTRLSIL.

This rearrangement joins TRBV5-1 to TRBJ2-7; 9 nucleotides align to TRBD1. Germline-derived CDR1 and CDR2 are SGHRS and YFSETQ. This CDR3 has 14 amino acids. The junction had 7 bases not matched to a gene; V was cut back by 2 bases and J by 7 bases. CDR3 sequence: CASSLNRGLDEQYF. The CDR3, as DNA: TGCGCCAGCAGCTTAAACAGGGGGCTTGATGAGCAGTACTTC.

This sequence joins TRBV27 and TRBJ2-7; TRBD2 matches at 7 bases. Germline V gene sequence: CDR1 MNHEY, CDR2 SMNVEV (reference sequence). This CDR3 is 15 amino acids long. Germline trimming cut 4 bases from V and 1 base from J; bases unmatched to any gene: 7. The CDR3 DNA reads as TGTGCCAGCAGTTACGCAGCGGGGATATCCTACGAGCAGTACTTC. Its translation: CASSYAAGISYEQYF.

A single count supports this clone. This chain uses TRBV27 with TRBJ2-7; D gene unclear. This CDR3 spans 16 amino acids. CDR1 and CDR2 from the germline V gene are MNHEY and SMNVEV (reference sequence). The V end was cut by 0 bases, the J end by 6 bases, with 18 bases between. This CDR3 reads CASSLSVAPRLGEQYF. CDR3 coding DNA: TGTGCCAGCAGTTTATCTGTGGCCCCCAGACTGGGCGAGCAGTACTTC.

The CDR3 is CASSVDRDGELFF. The CDR3 DNA is TGTGCCAGCAGCGTGGACAGGGACGGGGAGCTGTTTTTT. V and J are TRBV5-4 and TRBJ2-2; 8 nucleotides match TRBD1. CDR3 length: 13 residues. Germline values: CDR1 SGHNT, CDR2 YYREEE (reference sequence). The ends lost 4 bases at V and 7 bases at J; junction bases unmatched: 3.

The chain combines TRBV6-6 with TRBJ2-3; D is undetermined. V lost 0 bases and J 6 bases, leaving 1 base between the germline ends. CDR1 is MNHNY, CDR2 SVGAGI, per germline (reference sequence). The CDR3 loop spans 11 amino acids. The CDR3, as DNA: TGTGCCAGCAGTTACTCGGATACGCAGTATTTT. Amino acid sequence: CASSYSDTQYF.

This clone was picked up a small number of times. The same CDR3 can be traced to other DNA sequences in this sample. The chain employs TRBV2 and TRBJ1-1; D is uncertain. This CDR3 is built from 13 residues. Trimming took off 3 bases at V and 2 bases at J, with 7 bases between the two ends. Germline values: CDR1 SNHLY, CDR2 FYNNEI. The chain's CDR3 is CASSEEVNTEAFF. In nucleotides, the CDR3 is TGTGCCAGCAGTGAGGAGGTAAACACTGAAGCTTTCTTT.

This chain joins TRBV14 and TRBJ2-2; no firm D call. Trimming cost V 1 base and J 1 base, with 10 bases left between them. CDR1 is SGHDN and CDR2 is FVKESK in the germline V gene. This CDR3 contains 16 residues. In nucleotides, the CDR3 is TGTGCCAGCAGCCAAGTAGGTGGGCGGAACACCGGGGAGCTGTTTTTT. Translated: CASSQVGGRNTGELFF.

As to this clone: The junction shows a germline mismatch at one end, possibly a read error. V and J are TRBV7-7 and TRBJ2-1; D might be TRBD2 (5 bases). The V gene's germline CDR1 is SSHAT and CDR2 FNYEAQ (reference sequence). There are 13 residues in the CDR3. The CDR3 loop is CASSPSERNEQFF. CDR3 in DNA: TGTGCTAGCAGCCCCTCTGAGCGGAATGAGCAGTTCTTC.

The rearrangement uses TRBV9 and TRBJ2-2; 7 bases agree with TRBD1. V was clipped by 5 bases and J by 1 base; unmatched bases: 8. The CDR3 consists of 16 residues. The V gene's germline CDR1 is SGDLS and CDR2 YYNGEE. CDR3 coding DNA: TGTGCCAGCAGTCGTCTGGGACAGCAGAACACCGGGGAGCTGTTTTTT. It is translated as CASSRLGQQNTGELFF.

Comment on this clone: The same CDR3 can be traced to other DNA sequences in this sample. V is TRBV9 and J is TRBJ2-1; no definite D call. The CDR3 extends over 15 amino acids. Germline V lookup: CDR1 SGDLS, CDR2 YYNGEE. Trimming removed 0 bases from V and 3 bases from J, with 10 bases in between. This chain's CDR3 is CASSVARSSYNEQFF. DNA of the CDR3: TGTGCCAGCAGCGTAGCTCGAAGTAGCTACAATGAGCAGTTCTTC.